The TCR beta chain under discussion was sequenced for a study of shared clonotypes between healthy human individuals. Study-wide findings and caveats: Clonotypes which were not shared had lower generation probabilities than clonotypes that all four donors shared. Shared across a handful of donors were around 4.7% of the naive CD4 clonotypes.

Germline CDR1 MNHEY, CDR2 SMNVEV (reference sequence). This CDR3 is 18 amino acids long. Trimming stripped 0 bases from V and 6 bases from J, with 21 bases between. A note on this clone: As yet, its antigen is unknown.

Methods used by the authors: Quality scores were absent from the junction-only immunoSEQ sequences, so filtering differed. Sequencing was performed with immunoSEQ multiplex PCR; in TCRdb, only in-frame clones are kept and a portion is missing. That table is the source of V, J and clone size, and D and trimming were worked out from the DNA. This table holds hundreds of thousands of clones, about 78% found once. What was sequenced was memory CD4+ T cells sorted from blood. Subset defined: CD45RA-negative fraction. The clonotype comes from a woman between 25 and 40 years old in good health. The genes are TRBV27 and TRBJ2-4, with a weak D call TRBD1 (6 bases). Here the CDR3 DNA reads TGTGCCAGCAGTTTATCTTCCAGGGGTGGAGGTTTTGGAAACATTCAGTACTTC. It specifies CASSLSSRGGGFGNIQYF.